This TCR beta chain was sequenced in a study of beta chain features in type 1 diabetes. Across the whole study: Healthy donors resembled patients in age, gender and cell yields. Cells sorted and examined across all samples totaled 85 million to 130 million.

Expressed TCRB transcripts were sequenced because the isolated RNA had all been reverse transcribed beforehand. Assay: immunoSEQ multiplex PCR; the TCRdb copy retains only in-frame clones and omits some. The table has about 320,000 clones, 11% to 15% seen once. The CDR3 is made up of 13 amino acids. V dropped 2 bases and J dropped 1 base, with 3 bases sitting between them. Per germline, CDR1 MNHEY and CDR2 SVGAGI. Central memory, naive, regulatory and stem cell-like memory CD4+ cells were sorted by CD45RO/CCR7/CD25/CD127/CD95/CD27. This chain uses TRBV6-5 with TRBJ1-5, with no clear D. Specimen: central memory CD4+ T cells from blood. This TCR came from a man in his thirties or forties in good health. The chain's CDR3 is CASSYNSNQPQHF. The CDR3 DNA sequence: TGTGCCAGCAGTTACAACAGCAATCAGCCCCAGCATTTT.